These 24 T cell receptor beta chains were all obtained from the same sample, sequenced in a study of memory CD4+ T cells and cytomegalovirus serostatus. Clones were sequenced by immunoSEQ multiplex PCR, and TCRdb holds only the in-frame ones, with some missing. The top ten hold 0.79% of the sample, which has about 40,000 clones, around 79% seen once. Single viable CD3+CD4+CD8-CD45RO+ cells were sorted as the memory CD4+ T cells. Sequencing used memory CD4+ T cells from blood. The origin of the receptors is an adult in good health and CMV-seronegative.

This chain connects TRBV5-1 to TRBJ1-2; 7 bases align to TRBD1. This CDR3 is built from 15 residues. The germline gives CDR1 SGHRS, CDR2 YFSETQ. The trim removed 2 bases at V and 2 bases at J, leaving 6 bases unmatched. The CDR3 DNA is TGCGCCAGCAGCTTCTCCATACAGGGGAACTATGGCTACACCTTC. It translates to CASSFSIQGNYGYTF.

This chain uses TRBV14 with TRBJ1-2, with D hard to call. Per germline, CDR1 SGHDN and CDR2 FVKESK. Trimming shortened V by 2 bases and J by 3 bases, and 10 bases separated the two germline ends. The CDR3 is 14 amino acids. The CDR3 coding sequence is TGTGCCAGCAGCCAAACCCTTAGGGACTATGGCTACACCTTC. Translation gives CASSQTLRDYGYTF.

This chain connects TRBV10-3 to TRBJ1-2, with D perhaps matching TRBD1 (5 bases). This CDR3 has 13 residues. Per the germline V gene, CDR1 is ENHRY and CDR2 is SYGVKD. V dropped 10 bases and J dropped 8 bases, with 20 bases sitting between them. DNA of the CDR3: TGTGCCACTACTGGACAAGGAACGGGAGGCTACACCTTC. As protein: CATTGQGTGGYTF.

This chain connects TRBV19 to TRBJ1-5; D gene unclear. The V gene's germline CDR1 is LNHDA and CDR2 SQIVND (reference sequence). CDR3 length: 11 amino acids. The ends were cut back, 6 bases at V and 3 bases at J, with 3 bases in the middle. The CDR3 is CASSDNQPQHF. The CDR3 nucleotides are TGTGCCAGTAGCGACAATCAGCCCCAGCATTTT.

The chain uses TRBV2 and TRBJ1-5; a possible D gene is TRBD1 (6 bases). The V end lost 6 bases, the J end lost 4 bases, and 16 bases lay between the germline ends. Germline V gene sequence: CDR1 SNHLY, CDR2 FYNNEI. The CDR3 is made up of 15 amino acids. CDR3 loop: CASRTTGTENQPQHF. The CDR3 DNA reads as TGTGCCAGCAGGACGACAGGAACAGAAAATCAGCCCCAGCATTTT.

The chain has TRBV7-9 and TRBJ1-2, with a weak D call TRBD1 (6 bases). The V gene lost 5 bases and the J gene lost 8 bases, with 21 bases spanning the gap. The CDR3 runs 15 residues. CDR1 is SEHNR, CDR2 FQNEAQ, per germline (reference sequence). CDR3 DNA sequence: TGTGCCAGCAGCAAACAGGAGCGGGGGCTTCGAGGCTACACCTTC. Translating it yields CASSKQERGLRGYTF. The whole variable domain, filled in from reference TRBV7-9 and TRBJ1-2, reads DTGVSQNPRHKITKRGQNVTFRCDPISEHNRLYWYRQTLGQGPEFLTYFQNEAQLEKSRLLSDRFSAERPKGSFSTLEIQRTEQGDSAMYLCASSKQERGLRGYTFGSGTRLTVV.

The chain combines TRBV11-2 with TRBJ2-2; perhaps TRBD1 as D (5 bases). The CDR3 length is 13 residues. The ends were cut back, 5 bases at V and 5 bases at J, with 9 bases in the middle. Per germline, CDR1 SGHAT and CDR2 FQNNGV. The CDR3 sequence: CASSPRQTGELFF. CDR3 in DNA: TGTGCCAGCAGCCCCCGACAGACCGGGGAGCTGTTTTTT.

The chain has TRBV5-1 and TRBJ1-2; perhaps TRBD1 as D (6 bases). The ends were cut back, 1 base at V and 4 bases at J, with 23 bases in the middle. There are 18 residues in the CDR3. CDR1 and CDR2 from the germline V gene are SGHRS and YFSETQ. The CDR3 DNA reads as TGCGCCAGCAGCTTGCCGCGTGGGGATCCAGGGGTTGGCTATGGCTACACCTTC. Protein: CASSLPRGDPGVGYGYTF. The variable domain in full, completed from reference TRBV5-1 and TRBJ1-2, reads KAGVTQTPRYLIKTRGQQVTLSCSPISGHRSVSWYQQTPGQGLQFLFEYFSETQRNKGNFPGRFSGRQFSNSRSEMNVSTLELGDSALYLCASSLPRGDPGVGYGYTFGSGTRLTVV.

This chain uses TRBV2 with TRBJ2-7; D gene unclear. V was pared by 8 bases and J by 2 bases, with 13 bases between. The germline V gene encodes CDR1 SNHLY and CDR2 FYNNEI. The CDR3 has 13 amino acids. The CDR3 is CASGVSMTYEQYF. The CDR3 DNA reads TGTGCCAGCGGAGTAAGTATGACCTACGAGCAGTACTTC.

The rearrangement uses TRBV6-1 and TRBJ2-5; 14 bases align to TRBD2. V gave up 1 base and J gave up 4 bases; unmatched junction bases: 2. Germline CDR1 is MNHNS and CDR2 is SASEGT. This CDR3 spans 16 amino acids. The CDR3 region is CASSEGLAGGRETQYF. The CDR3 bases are TGTGCCAGCAGTGAAGGACTAGCGGGGGGGCGAGAGACCCAGTACTTC.

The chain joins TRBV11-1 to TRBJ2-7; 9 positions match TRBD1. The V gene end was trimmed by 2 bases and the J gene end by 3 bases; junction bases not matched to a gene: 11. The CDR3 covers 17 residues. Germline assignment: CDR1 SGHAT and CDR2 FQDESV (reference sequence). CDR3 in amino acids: CASSLRRETGGIYEQYF. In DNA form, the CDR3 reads TGTGCCAGCAGCTTAAGGCGTGAGACAGGGGGTATCTACGAGCAGTACTTC. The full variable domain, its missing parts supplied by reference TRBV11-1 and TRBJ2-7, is EAEVAQSPRYKITEKSQAVAFWCDPISGHATLYWYRQILGQGPELLVQFQDESVVDDSQLPKDRFSAERLKGVDSTLKIQPAELGDSAMYLCASSLRRETGGIYEQYFGPGTRLTVT.

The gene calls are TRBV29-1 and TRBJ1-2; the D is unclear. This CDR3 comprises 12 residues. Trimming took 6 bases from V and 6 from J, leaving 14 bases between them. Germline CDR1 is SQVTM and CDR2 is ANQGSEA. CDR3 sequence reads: CSVRDNYHGYTF. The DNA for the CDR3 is TGCAGCGTCAGAGACAATTACCATGGCTACACCTTC.

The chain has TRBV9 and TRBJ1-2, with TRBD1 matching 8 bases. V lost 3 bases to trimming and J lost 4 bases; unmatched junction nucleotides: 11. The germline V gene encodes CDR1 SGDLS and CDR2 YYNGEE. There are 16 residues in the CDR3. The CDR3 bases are TGTGCCAGCAGCGCTACGTACCGACAGGGGTTCTATGGCTACACCTTC. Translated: CASSATYRQGFYGYTF. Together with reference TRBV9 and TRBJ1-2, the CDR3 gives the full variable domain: DSGVTQTPKHLITATGQRVTLRCSPRSGDLSVYWYQQSLDQGLQFLIQYYNGEERAKGNILERFSAQQFPDLHSELNLSSLELGDSALYFCASSATYRQGFYGYTFGSGTRLTVV.

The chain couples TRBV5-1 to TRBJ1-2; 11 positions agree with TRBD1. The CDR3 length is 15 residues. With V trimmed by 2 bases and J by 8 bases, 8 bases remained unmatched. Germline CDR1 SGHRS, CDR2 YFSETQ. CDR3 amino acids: CASSFGTGGKGGYTF. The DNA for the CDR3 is TGCGCCAGCAGCTTTGGGACAGGGGGAAAGGGGGGCTACACCTTC.

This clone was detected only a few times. CDR3 sequence reads: CASMAGGFNSPLHF. CDR3 nucleotide sequence: TGTGCCAGCATGGCAGGGGGCTTTAATTCACCCCTCCACTTT. The V gene is TRBV25-1, the J gene TRBJ1-6; 8 bases map to TRBD1. Germline V gives CDR1 MGHDK, CDR2 SYGVNS. J was trimmed by 6 bases and V by 7 bases; bases with no gene match: 5. The CDR3 covers 14 residues.

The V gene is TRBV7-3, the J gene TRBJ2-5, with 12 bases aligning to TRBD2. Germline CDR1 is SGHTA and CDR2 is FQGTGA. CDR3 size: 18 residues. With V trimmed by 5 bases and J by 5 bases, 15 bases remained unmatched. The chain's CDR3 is CASSPGLTSGGSGETQYF. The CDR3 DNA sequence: TGTGCCAGCAGCCCAGGTCTGACTAGCGGGGGATCGGGGGAGACCCAGTACTTC.

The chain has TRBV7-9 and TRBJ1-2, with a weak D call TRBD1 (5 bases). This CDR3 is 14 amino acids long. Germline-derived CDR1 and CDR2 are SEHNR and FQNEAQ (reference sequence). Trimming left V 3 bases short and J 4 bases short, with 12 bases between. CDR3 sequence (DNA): TGTGCCAGCAGCTTCTATCCGGGGACCTATGGCTACACCTTC. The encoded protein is CASSFYPGTYGYTF.

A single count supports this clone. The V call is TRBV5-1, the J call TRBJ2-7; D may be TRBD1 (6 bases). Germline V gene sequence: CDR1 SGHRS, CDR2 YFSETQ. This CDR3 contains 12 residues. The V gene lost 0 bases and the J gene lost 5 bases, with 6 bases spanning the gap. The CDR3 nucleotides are TGCGCCAGCAGCTTGGACAGGGACGAGCAGTACTTC. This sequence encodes CASSLDRDEQYF.

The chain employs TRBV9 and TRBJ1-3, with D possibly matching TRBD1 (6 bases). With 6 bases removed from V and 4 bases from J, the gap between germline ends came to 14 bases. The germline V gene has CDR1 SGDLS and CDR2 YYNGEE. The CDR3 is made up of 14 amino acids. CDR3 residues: CASTAGVSGNTIYF. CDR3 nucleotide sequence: TGTGCCAGCACCGCAGGGGTTTCGGGAAACACCATATATTTT. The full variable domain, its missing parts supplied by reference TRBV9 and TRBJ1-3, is DSGVTQTPKHLITATGQRVTLRCSPRSGDLSVYWYQQSLDQGLQFLIQYYNGEERAKGNILERFSAQQFPDLHSELNLSSLELGDSALYFCASTAGVSGNTIYFGEGSWLTVV.

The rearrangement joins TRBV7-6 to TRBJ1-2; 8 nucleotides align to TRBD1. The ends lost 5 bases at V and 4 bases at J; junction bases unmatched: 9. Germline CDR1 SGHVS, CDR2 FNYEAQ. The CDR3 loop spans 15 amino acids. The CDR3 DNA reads TGTGCCAGCAGCCTACACAGGGGGAGCGGCTATGGCTACACCTTC. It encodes CASSLHRGSGYGYTF.

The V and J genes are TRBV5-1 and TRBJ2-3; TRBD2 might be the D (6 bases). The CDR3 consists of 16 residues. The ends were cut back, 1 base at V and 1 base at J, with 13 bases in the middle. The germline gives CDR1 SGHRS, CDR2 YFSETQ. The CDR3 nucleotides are TGCGCCAGCAGCTTGATAACGGCTAGCGGCACAGATACGCAGTATTTT. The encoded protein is CASSLITASGTDTQYF.

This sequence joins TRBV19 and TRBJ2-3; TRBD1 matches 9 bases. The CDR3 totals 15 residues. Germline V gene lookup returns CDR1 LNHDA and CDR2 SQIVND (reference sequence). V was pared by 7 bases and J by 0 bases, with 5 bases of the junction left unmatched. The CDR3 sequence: CASKNRGRSTDTQYF. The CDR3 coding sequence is TGTGCCAGTAAAAACAGGGGGCGAAGCACAGATACGCAGTATTTT.

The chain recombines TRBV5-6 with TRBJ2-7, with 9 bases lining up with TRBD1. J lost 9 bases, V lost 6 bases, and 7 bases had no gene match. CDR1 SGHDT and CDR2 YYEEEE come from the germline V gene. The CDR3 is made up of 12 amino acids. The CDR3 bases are TGTGCCAGCAAAGACAGGGGGATCACGCAGTACTTC. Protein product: CASKDRGITQYF.

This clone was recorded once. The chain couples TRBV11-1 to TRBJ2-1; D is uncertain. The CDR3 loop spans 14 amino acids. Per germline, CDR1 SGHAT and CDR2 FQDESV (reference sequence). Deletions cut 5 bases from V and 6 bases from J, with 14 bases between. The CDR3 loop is CASSPRLGLNEQFF. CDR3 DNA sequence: TGTGCCAGCAGCCCCCGATTAGGGCTCAATGAGCAGTTCTTC.